These 20 T cell receptor beta chains originate from one sample sequenced in a study of shared clonotypes between healthy human individuals. Some clones are missing from TCRdb's copy, which holds only in-frame ones; the method was immunoSEQ multiplex PCR. The data hold roughly 680,000 clones, with over 55% observed a single time. The sequencing sample was made of memory CD4+ T cells sorted from blood. Subset meaning: CD45RA-negative fraction. These receptors originate from a young woman in good health.

This rearrangement joins TRBV5-1 to TRBJ2-7; weak D call: TRBD2 (6 bases). CDR3 size: 17 residues. V lost 0 bases and J lost 9, with 25 bases in between. Germline V gene data show CDR1 as SGHRS and CDR2 as YFSETQ. CDR3: CASSLVLSAGGPVVQYF. CDR3 DNA sequence: TGCGCCAGCAGCTTGGTTCTTTCAGCGGGCGGTCCAGTTGTGCAGTACTTC.

On this clone itself: This sample includes further DNA sequences coding for the same CDR3. The rearrangement uses TRBV2 and TRBJ2-7; D gene ambiguous. V lost 5 bases and J lost 1, with 3 bases in between. The CDR3 is 11 residues long. Germline V lookup: CDR1 SNHLY, CDR2 FYNNEI. CDR3 DNA sequence: TGTGCCAGCAGTTATTCCTACGAGCAGTACTTC. Protein product: CASSYSYEQYF.

The chain couples TRBV28 to TRBJ2-7; 9 nucleotides align to TRBD1. The CDR3 spans 14 residues. Germline V CDR1 and CDR2: MDHEN, SYDVKM. J lost 2 bases, V lost 5 bases, and 4 bases had no gene match. CDR3 nucleotides: TGTGCCAGCAGTGCCGGGGACAGGGCCTACGAGCAGTACTTC. This codes for CASSAGDRAYEQYF. Using reference TRBV28 and TRBJ2-7 for the parts outside the CDR3, the full variable domain is DVKVTQSSRYLVKRTGEKVFLECVQDMDHENMFWYRQDPGLGLRLIYFSYDVKMKEKGDIPEGYSVSREKKERFSLILESASTNQTSMYLCASSAGDRAYEQYFGPGTRLTVT.

About this clone: The junction and the germline gene differ at one end; a read error may be behind it. The chain links TRBV23-1 to TRBJ2-7; possibly TRBD1 for D (6 bases). TRBV23-1 is identified as an open reading frame with a role that is uncertain. There are 12 residues in the CDR3. The CDR3 DNA is TGCGCCAGCAGTCACGATCCGGGACAATCCATCTTC. It translates to CASSHDPGQSIF.

This chain uses TRBV6-6 with TRBJ2-7, with D uncertain. This CDR3 comprises 13 residues. Germline CDR1 and CDR2: MNHNY and SVGAGI (reference sequence). V was trimmed by 5 bases and J by 3 bases, leaving 11 bases between them. Written as DNA, the CDR3 is TGTGCCAGCAGTCCCGCCACCTTCTACGAGCAGTACTTC. This codes for CASSPATFYEQYF.

The genes are TRBV2 and TRBJ1-5, with D hard to call. The CDR3 has 13 amino acids. The V end was cut by 3 bases, the J end by 5 bases, with 8 bases between. Germline CDR1 reads SNHLY; CDR2 reads FYNNEI. The CDR3, as DNA: TGTGCCAGCAGTGACGGGGAGGATCAGCCCCAGCATTTT. Protein: CASSDGEDQPQHF.

This clone was picked up a small number of times. The V call is TRBV5-1, the J call TRBJ1-2, with a tentative D call TRBD1 (5 bases). Germline V gene data show CDR1 as SGHRS and CDR2 as YFSETQ. V lost 4 bases and J 2 bases, leaving 12 bases between the germline ends. The CDR3 is 14 residues long. The CDR3 loop is CASSKTTDNYGYTF. CDR3 nucleotide sequence: TGCGCCAGCAGCAAAACGACAGACAACTATGGCTACACCTTC.

The gene calls are TRBV7-2 and TRBJ2-3; 9 positions match TRBD2. In germline, CDR1 is SGHTA, CDR2 FQGNSA. The CDR3 sequence is 15 residues long. J gave up 13 bases and V 4 bases, and 15 bases lay outside the gene matches. The CDR3 DNA reads as TGTGCCAGCAGCTCACAGCGGGAGGCCTCTCTGAGGGAGTATTTT. Amino acid sequence: CASSSQREASLREYF.

V is TRBV12-5 and J is TRBJ2-7; D possibly corresponds to TRBD2 (5 bases). V was cut by 9 bases and J by 3 bases, with 12 bases left in between. The CDR3 runs to 12 residues. CDR1 is LGHNT, CDR2 FRNRAP, per germline. CDR3 sequence: CASSPGIYEQYF. CDR3 coding DNA: TGTGCTAGCTCCCCGGGAATCTACGAGCAGTACTTC.

The rearrangement joins TRBV4-1 to TRBJ1-1, with TRBD1 as a possible D gene (5 bases). This CDR3 region has 13 residues. The germline V gene has CDR1 MGHRA and CDR2 YSYEKL. Trimming cost V 4 bases and J 9 bases, with 15 bases left between them. CDR3 sequence reads: CASSRGTAEQAFF. The CDR3 region has the DNA TGCGCCAGCAGCCGGGGGACGGCGGAGCAAGCTTTCTTT.

The V call is TRBV29-1, the J call TRBJ2-7; TRBD2 matches at 9 bases. V shed 2 bases, J shed 9 bases, and the junction held 8 bases outside the gene matches. Germline V gene data show CDR1 as SQVTM and CDR2 as ANQGSEA. CDR3 size: 13 residues. The CDR3 bases are TGCAGCGTTGAACAAGCGGGAGGACTTGGGCAGTACTTC. This encodes CSVEQAGGLGQYF.

J is TRBJ1-1 and V is TRBV7-9; the match to TRBD1 covers 7 bases. With 8 bases clipped from V and 4 bases from J, the junction kept 16 bases outside the gene matches. The CDR3 runs 16 residues. Germline CDR1 and CDR2: SEHNR and FQNEAQ (reference sequence). The CDR3 DNA is TGTGCCAGCGCTCCCCACCGACAGGGTATCTTCACTGAAGCTTTCTTT. This translates into CASAPHRQGIFTEAFF.

V and J are TRBV5-1 and TRBJ1-1, with 9 bases lining up with TRBD1. V trimming: 0 bases; J trimming: 10 bases; junction bases outside the gene matches: 10. The CDR3 is 15 residues long. CDR1 SGHRS and CDR2 YFSETQ come from the germline V gene. CDR3 nucleotides: TGCGCCAGCAGCTTGGGGGACAGGGATCATCCCGGAGCTTTCTTT. Amino acids: CASSLGDRDHPGAFF.

The rearrangement joins TRBV5-1 to TRBJ2-1; the match to TRBD1 covers 9 bases. Germline V lookup: CDR1 SGHRS, CDR2 YFSETQ. Trimming removed 1 base from V and 10 bases from J; junction bases left unmatched: 9. The CDR3 consists of 15 residues. The CDR3 sequence is CASSLPGQGTFEQFF. The CDR3 bases are TGCGCCAGCAGCTTGCCGGGACAGGGAACATTCGAGCAGTTCTTC.

This chain connects TRBV4-1 to TRBJ1-1; TRBD1 is a possible D gene (5 bases). Between the trimmed V and J ends, which lost 0 bases and 7 bases, there was a span of 18 bases. This CDR3 spans 16 amino acids. Germline V gene data show CDR1 as MGHRA and CDR2 as YSYEKL. This chain's CDR3 is CASSQDPSQAGGEAFF. Here the CDR3 DNA reads TGCGCCAGCAGCCAAGATCCTTCTCAGGCCGGGGGTGAAGCTTTCTTT.

Concerning this clone itself: Other DNA sequences in the sample encode the same CDR3. CDR3 loop: CASSLVGNEQFF. DNA of the CDR3: TGTGCCAGCAGCTTAGTTGGCAATGAGCAGTTCTTC. The chain carries TRBV11-2 and TRBJ2-1, with D unresolved. Germline V gives CDR1 SGHAT, CDR2 FQNNGV. V was cut by 1 base and J by 6 bases, with 4 bases left in between. The CDR3 extends over 12 amino acids.

The sample holds a few counts of this clone. The chain uses TRBV14 and TRBJ2-5, with D maybe TRBD2 (5 bases). In germline, CDR1 is SGHDN, CDR2 FVKESK. Trimming stripped 8 bases from V and 5 bases from J, with 12 bases between. The length of the CDR3 is 12 residues. CDR3 DNA: TGTGCCAGCGGGAGTTCCAGGGAGACCCAGTACTTC. Protein product: CASGSSRETQYF.

This sequence joins TRBV7-7 and TRBJ2-1, with 9 nucleotides matching TRBD2. V trimming: 3 bases; J trimming: 9 bases; junction bases outside the gene matches: 3. CDR3 size: 13 residues. Germline assignment: CDR1 SSHAT and CDR2 FNYEAQ (reference sequence). The chain's CDR3 is CASSLAGGVEQFF. DNA for the CDR3: TGTGCCAGCAGCTTGGCGGGAGGGGTTGAGCAGTTCTTC. Drawing the rest from reference TRBV7-7 and TRBJ2-1, the complete variable domain is GAGVSQSPRYKVTKRGQDVTLRCDPISSHATLYWYQQALGQGPEFLTYFNYEAQPDKSGLPSDRFSAERPEGSISTLTIQRTEQRDSAMYRCASSLAGGVEQFFGPGTRLTVL.

This chain links TRBV5-1 with TRBJ2-7; D is unresolved. V was shortened by 7 bases and J by 6 bases, with 20 bases between the two germline ends. Germline CDR1 is SGHRS and CDR2 is YFSETQ. The CDR3 is 14 residues long. The CDR3 DNA reads TGCGCCAGCCAAGCTTGGGCCGGAGTTGGCGAGCAGTACTTC. Protein product: CASQAWAGVGEQYF.

This clone occurred once. The chain carries TRBV9 and TRBJ2-1; 8 nucleotides align to TRBD1. Looked up from germline, CDR1 is SGDLS and CDR2 is YYNGEE. Trimming cost V 6 bases and J 0 bases; bases outside gene matches: 5. The CDR3 runs to 15 residues. For the CDR3, the DNA is TGTGCCAGCACGCAGGGGGCGATCTCCTACAATGAGCAGTTCTTC. Its translation: CASTQGAISYNEQFF.